The following is a TCR beta chain sequence with its context. Its specificity is not known. Doses given second, at about 4 or about 12 weeks, were pooled. The entry originates in a study of T cell responses to AZD1222 COVID-19 vaccine. Study-level points and caveats: None of the repertoires were sampled until the peak T cell response had passed. Spike-specific TCRs gained breadth and depth after people received two AZD1222 doses.

Produced via immunoSEQ multiplex PCR; TCRdb's table is partial and in-frame only. This sample yields 55,000 to 70,000 clones, of which approximately 92% are seen a single time; approximately 6.1% belongs to the top ten. The CDR3 has 15 amino acids. The V and J ends lost 0 bases and 5 bases respectively, with 10 bases between them. Looked up from germline, CDR1 is MNHNS and CDR2 is SASEGT. The specimen was peripheral blood, collected 28 days after the second AZD1222 dose. This sequence joins TRBV6-1 and TRBJ1-4; D is undetermined. This sequence was found in an adult who received the AZD1222 COVID-19 vaccine. CDR3 in DNA: TGTGCCAGCAGTGAAGCTTGGTTAATAAATGAAAAACTGTTTTTT. It yields the protein CASSEAWLINEKLFF.